This entry is about one T cell receptor beta chain. The target antigen is unknown. This sample stems from a study of T cell responses to AZD1222 COVID-19 vaccine. Across the study: Pooling covered second doses at about 4 or about 12 weeks. Findings and limits, study-wide: At study baseline, merely six AZD1222 recipients were seropositive. Clonal diversity was possibly underestimated; the donors were predominantly white British and more often female. Vaccine-associated CD4 TCRs spanned spike, dominant at 160-218 and 743-854.

Sequencing used immunoSEQ multiplex PCR; TCRdb keeps in-frame clones, though not all of them. The sample consists of around 110,000 clones, about 90% of them appearing once. Deletions cut 4 bases from V and 1 base from J, with 14 bases between. Germline assignment: CDR1 SGHTS and CDR2 YDEGEE. The CDR3 sequence is 15 residues long. The TCR was taken from an adult in good health. The chain couples TRBV5-8 to TRBJ1-2; D unresolved. The specimen comprised peripheral blood, sampled on day 0 of AZD1222 vaccination. CDR3 coding DNA: TGTGCCAGCAGCGGTGGGAGGGCCTATAACTATGGCTACACCTTC. Its protein is CASSGGRAYNYGYTF.